This T cell receptor (beta chain) was observed in a study of CD8 T cells in ankylosing spondylitis. General study results and limits: Reportedly, significant enrichment of disease-linked clones occurred in matched ankylosing spondylitis synovial fluid. Ankylosing spondylitis blood appeared to carry a characteristic TCR beta motif of several highly homologous variants.

A remark on this clonotype: Its target is unknown. A read error may explain this, as a much larger clone is one base away.

In TCRdb, the 5' RACE reads were re-called with MiXCR into one record per CDR3 protein. The table lists 100,000 to 150,000 distinct CDR3 sequences, roughly an eighth of them singletons, with approximately 3.1% in the top ten. The origin of this receptor is a female donor with ankylosing spondylitis or in good health (not recorded which). The specimen sequenced was blood, either unsorted or a sorted T cell fraction (not recorded which).

CDR3 in DNA: TGCGCCAACAGCTTGGTAGTACAAGAGACCCAGTACTTC. This gives the protein CANSLVVQETQYF. The rearrangement links TRBV5-1 to TRBJ2-5, with no clear D. There are 13 residues in the CDR3. Germline CDR1 reads SGHRS; CDR2 reads YFSETQ.